The 7 T cell receptor beta chains given below trace back to one sample, sequenced in a study of human T cells and chemical hapten exposure. TCRdb processed the RACE reads anew with MiXCR; each CDR3 protein has one entry. Of over 35,000 distinct CDR3 sequences in the sample, about 8.9% were seen once. Time point indicated: patch test 2, 6 weeks after DPC sensitization. Treatment in this sample: therapeutic diphenylcyclopropenone sensitization with weekly scalp DPC. Source: whole blood, taken in connection with sensitization to the hapten diphenylcyclopropenone (DPC). The receptors stem from a woman between 40 and 50 years old with alopecia areata. Some clones in this sample may be carry-over from other donors' samples.

In its sample, this clonotype was seen many times. The genes are TRBV28 and TRBJ1-5, with D maybe TRBD1 (6 bases). Germline CDR1 reads MDHEN; CDR2 reads SYDVKM. Trimming shortened V by 6 bases and J by 6 bases, and 15 bases separated the two germline ends. This CDR3 region has 14 residues. CDR3 DNA sequence: TGTGCCAGCAGCCCAACAGGGTCGCGTCAGCCCCAGCATTTT. It translates to CASSPTGSRQPQHF.

In this sample, this clonotype turned up many times. This chain uses TRBV30 with TRBJ2-1; a weak D match, TRBD1 (5 bases). The CDR3 has 15 residues. Germline assignment: CDR1 GTSNPN and CDR2 SVGIG (reference sequence). Trimming shortened V by 0 bases and J by 5 bases, and 14 bases separated the two germline ends. This chain's CDR3 is CAWSVLIGANNEQFF. As DNA, the CDR3 is TGTGCCTGGAGTGTACTGATAGGGGCTAACAATGAGCAGTTCTTC.

This clonotype came up many times. This chain connects TRBV6-6 to TRBJ2-3, with 7 bases lining up with TRBD2. Germline CDR1 and CDR2: MNHNY and SVGAGI (reference sequence). The length of the CDR3 is 15 residues. The V and J ends lost 4 bases and 0 bases, in that order; junction bases with no gene match: 4. DNA of the CDR3: TGTGCCAGCAGTTCTCCCGGGGGGAGCACAGATACGCAGTATTTT. Encoded protein: CASSSPGGSTDTQYF.

The chain joins TRBV20-1 to TRBJ2-4; possibly TRBD2 for D (6 bases). Trimming cost V 3 bases and J 8 bases, with 20 bases left between them. The CDR3 is 15 amino acids. Germline CDR1 DFQATT, CDR2 SNEGSKA (reference sequence). The chain's CDR3 is CSARKMRGGRDIQYF. CDR3 nucleotides: TGCAGTGCTAGGAAAATGCGGGGCGGCAGGGACATTCAGTACTTC.

The genes are TRBV11-3 and TRBJ1-1, with a tentative D call TRBD1 (6 bases). Trimming removed 1 base at V and 5 bases at J, with 11 bases between. Germline V gives CDR1 SGHNT, CDR2 YENEEA. The CDR3 totals 14 residues. The CDR3 here is CASSLGRGATEAFF. In nucleotides, the CDR3 is TGTGCCAGCAGCTTAGGGCGGGGGGCTACTGAAGCTTTCTTT.

This clonotype has ten or more counts. The rearrangement links TRBV4-2 to TRBJ2-7; D may match TRBD1 or TRBD2 (5 bases each). The CDR3 loop spans 18 amino acids. Germline-derived CDR1 and CDR2 are LGHNA and YNFKEQ. V dropped 3 bases and J dropped 3 bases, with 24 bases sitting between them. CDR3 nucleotide sequence: TGTGCCAGCAGCCAGGACACCGGGACCGGTAACCTACGCTACGAGCAGTACTTC. Translated, it gives CASSQDTGTGNLRYEQYF.

This clonotype was detected ten times or more. The chain links TRBV10-3 to TRBJ2-1; 10 nucleotides line up with TRBD2. The trim removed 3 bases at V and 8 bases at J, leaving 4 bases unmatched. Germline V gene lookup returns CDR1 ENHRY and CDR2 SYGVKD. CDR3 size: 14 residues. CDR3 amino acids: CAISDSGGADEQFF. Written as DNA, the CDR3 is TGTGCCATCAGTGACAGCGGGGGGGCCGATGAGCAGTTCTTC.